These 7 T cell receptor beta chains came from one sample sequenced in a study of Ad26.COV2.S vaccination and SARS-CoV-2 variants. Libraries were prepared by immunoSEQ multiplex PCR; TCRdb keeps only in-frame clonotypes and omits some of them. The sample comprises some 480,000 clones, around 88% of which are singletons, and roughly 12% rests with the top ten. Sample treatment: around 19 received Ad26.COV2.S at low or high dose, single or two shots; roughly five received placebo; per-sample allocation not given. Specimens were obtained on day 63 following the first vaccine or placebo injection. The sample here was peripheral blood, taken in a trial of Ad26.COV2.S vaccine versus placebo. The origin of the receptors is a person aged 18-65 years who received the Ad26.COV2.S COVID-19 vaccine or a placebo.

The chain joins TRBV28 to TRBJ2-5; D could derive from TRBD1 or TRBD2 (6 bases each). Per the germline V gene, CDR1 is MDHEN and CDR2 is SYDVKM. The germline V and J ends were trimmed by 3 bases and 5 bases, with 13 bases remaining between them. CDR3 length equals 14 residues. CDR3 DNA sequence: TGTGCCAGCAGTTTGTGGGGGGCTGAGGAGACCCAGTACTTC. This codes for CASSLWGAEETQYF.

This clone was seen a single time. The V call is TRBV14, the J call TRBJ1-1, with 7 bases fitting TRBD1. Germline values: CDR1 SGHDN, CDR2 FVKESK. The CDR3 is 15 residues long. Germline trimming cut 3 bases from V and 0 bases from J; bases unmatched to any gene: 4. As DNA, the CDR3 is TGTGCCAGCAGCCAGAGGACAGGCATGAACACTGAAGCTTTCTTT. Encoded protein: CASSQRTGMNTEAFF.

This chain uses TRBV10-1 with TRBJ2-5, with 9 bases lining up with TRBD1. Per the germline V gene, CDR1 is WNHNN and CDR2 is SYGVQD (reference sequence). The J segment lost 5 bases and the V segment lost 11 bases, leaving 9 bases of the junction unmatched. The CDR3 loop spans 13 amino acids. The CDR3 region has the DNA TGCGCCGGATACAGGGGGCAGGAGGAGACCCAGTACTTC. Its translation: CAGYRGQEETQYF.

The chain is built from TRBV5-1 and TRBJ1-3, with 7 bases aligning to TRBD1. CDR1 SGHRS and CDR2 YFSETQ come from the germline V gene. This CDR3 is built from 16 residues. The V and J ends lost 0 bases and 2 bases, in that order; junction bases with no gene match: 5. This CDR3 reads CASSLGLTGAGNTIYF. CDR3 bases: TGCGCCAGCAGCTTGGGGCTCACAGGGGCTGGAAACACCATATATTTT.

The J gene is TRBJ1-4, the V gene TRBV28, with D uncertain. The CDR3 consists of 15 residues. CDR1 and CDR2 (germline): MDHEN, SYDVKM. The V end was cut by 3 bases, the J end by 8 bases, with 16 bases between. The CDR3 bases are TGTGCCAGCAGTTTGGTGTGGGGAGGTGGGGAAAAACTGTTTTTT. This codes for CASSLVWGGGEKLFF.

The chain is built from TRBV10-3 and TRBJ2-3; D gene uncertain. V lost 10 bases and J lost 4, with 9 bases in between. CDR3 length equals 11 residues. The germline CDR1 and CDR2 sequences are ENHRY and SYGVKD. CDR3 nucleotide sequence: TGTGCCACTTCGATGGCAGATACGCAGTATTTT. Translated: CATSMADTQYF.

This chain uses TRBV24-1 with TRBJ2-1; tentative D call: TRBD2 (6 bases). The germline V gene encodes CDR1 KGHDR and CDR2 SFDVKD. This CDR3 has 14 amino acids. The germline V and J ends were trimmed by 9 bases and 2 bases, with 13 bases remaining between them. This chain's CDR3 is CATGGRPPYNEQFF. The CDR3 bases are TGTGCCACCGGTGGGAGGCCTCCCTACAATGAGCAGTTCTTC.